This is a list of T cell receptor beta chains from one sample in a study of shared clonotypes between healthy human individuals. The assay was immunoSEQ multiplex PCR, and TCRdb's table has in-frame clones only and misses some. The sample has a few million clones, just over 90% seen once. The sequencing input was naive CD4+ T cells from PBMCs. These receptors were collected from a man between 18 and 35 years old in good health. Some clones in this sample may be carry-over from other donors' samples. The CDR3 runs from the conserved cysteine through the conserved F or W. Fields, in order: J gene, clone size, V gene, D gene, CDR3 protein, CDR3 DNA. D genes are given only for firm matches. Where a row states a size, it is once, few, many or the class of an expanded clone; other rows omit it.

>TRBJ2-2|NA|TRBV5-1|TRBD2
CASSLGTSDTGELFF
TGCGCCAGCAGCTTGGGGACTAGCGACACCGGGGAGCTGTTTTTT
>TRBJ2-7|once|TRBV7-3|NA
CASSPGATYEQYF
TGTGCCAGCAGCCCCGGGGCCACCTACGAGCAGTACTTC
>TRBJ1-5|NA|TRBV18|TRBD1
CASSPGTGRNQPQHF
TGTGCCAGCTCACCGGGGACAGGGCGAAATCAGCCCCAGCATTTT
>TRBJ1-1|NA|TRBV4-1|NA
CASSPLNRDSEAFF
TGCGCCAGCAGCCCGTTAAACAGAGACTCTGAAGCTTTCTTT
>TRBJ2-3|NA|TRBV7-3|NA
CASSPGSKADTQYF
TGTGCCAGCAGCCCCGGGAGTAAGGCAGATACGCAGTATTTT
>TRBJ2-1|NA|TRBV28|NA
CASTVTGSFYEQFF
TGTGCCAGCACTGTGACCGGGTCTTTCTATGAGCAGTTCTTC
>TRBJ2-7|NA|TRBV6-6|NA
CASTQTGRSPYEQYF
TGTGCCAGCACCCAGACAGGGAGGTCACCCTACGAGCAGTACTTC
>TRBJ1-5|NA|TRBV6-5|TRBD1
CASSSGTGWNQPQHF
TGTGCCAGCAGCTCCGGGACAGGGTGGAATCAGCCCCAGCATTTT
>TRBJ1-2|NA|TRBV5-8|NA
CASRGASREYGYTF
TGTGCCAGCAGGGGGGCCTCCCGGGAGTATGGCTACACCTTC
>TRBJ2-5|NA|TRBV28|NA
CASNSGQETQYF
TGTGCCAGCAATAGCGGACAAGAGACCCAGTACTTC
>TRBJ2-7|once|TRBV4-2|NA
CASSPRSGDLYEQYF
TGTGCCAGCAGCCCAAGATCCGGGGACTTGTACGAGCAGTACTTC
>TRBJ1-2|NA|TRBV5-1|NA
CASSLGETAVYGYTF
TGCGCCAGCAGCTTGGGGGAGACGGCGGTCTATGGCTACACCTTC
>TRBJ2-3|NA|TRBV7-9|NA
CASNSPDSTDTQYF
TGTGCCAGCAACAGCCCAGACAGCACAGATACGCAGTATTTT
>TRBJ2-4|NA|TRBV6-5|NA
CASGLAKNIQYF
TGTGCCAGCGGACTAGCCAAAAACATTCAGTACTTC
>TRBJ2-5|NA|TRBV6-4|TRBD2
CASRIWREGFQETQYF
TGTGCCAGCAGGATATGGCGGGAGGGCTTCCAAGAGACCCAGTACTTC
>TRBJ1-3|NA|TRBV28|NA
CASHGSLGGNTIYF
TGTGCCAGCCACGGGTCTCTAGGTGGAAACACCATATATTTT
>TRBJ2-2|NA|TRBV5-1|NA
CASHRAGDAGELFF
TGCGCCAGTCACAGGGCTGGGGACGCCGGGGAGCTGTTTTTT
>TRBJ2-2|NA|TRBV7-3|NA
CASSLISGTGELFF
TGTGCCAGCAGCTTAATTTCTGGAACCGGGGAGCTGTTTTTT
>TRBJ2-3|NA|TRBV11-3|NA
CASSLGSGTEFTDTQYF
TGTGCCAGCAGCTTAGGATCCGGGACGGAATTCACAGATACGCAGTATTTT
>TRBJ2-7|once|TRBV28|TRBD1
CASSFWDRPYEQYF
TGTGCCAGCAGTTTTTGGGACAGACCCTACGAGCAGTACTTC
>TRBJ2-7|NA|TRBV28|TRBD2
CASSSVGLAGAQYF
TGTGCCAGCAGTTCGGTGGGACTAGCGGGAGCGCAGTACTTC
>TRBJ1-1|few|TRBV19|TRBD1
CASRKTGETEAFF
TGTGCCAGTAGAAAAACAGGGGAAACTGAAGCTTTCTTT
>TRBJ2-5|NA|TRBV28|NA
CASSGAETQYF
TGTGCCAGCAGTGGAGCAGAGACCCAGTACTTC
>TRBJ2-3|NA|TRBV5-1|NA
CASSLGGNTDTQYF
TGCGCCAGCAGCTTGGGGGGCAACACAGATACGCAGTATTTT
>TRBJ2-5|NA|TRBV11-1|NA
CASSFRLRETQYF
TGTGCCAGCAGCTTCCGGTTGCGAGAGACCCAGTACTTC
>TRBJ2-3|once|TRBV29-1|NA
CSVAGAQDTDTQYF
TGCAGCGTTGCAGGGGCGCAGGACACAGATACGCAGTATTTT
>TRBJ1-4|NA|TRBV28|NA
CASSPGRLNEKLFF
TGTGCCAGCAGTCCGGGACGGCTTAATGAAAAACTGTTTTTT
>TRBJ2-1|NA|TRBV25-1|TRBD2
CASAIAGAINEQFF
TGTGCCAGCGCAATAGCGGGAGCGATCAATGAGCAGTTCTTC
>TRBJ1-1|NA|TRBV28|NA
CASRPPGRPLNTEAFF
TGTGCCAGCAGACCCCCCGGGAGGCCCTTGAACACTGAAGCTTTCTTT
>TRBJ1-2|NA|TRBV19|NA
CASSITGTNGYTF
TGTGCCAGTAGTATAACCGGGACGAATGGCTACACCTTC
>TRBJ2-1|NA|TRBV28|TRBD2
CASSFRPPGLAGSYNEQFF
TGTGCCAGCAGTTTCAGGCCCCCGGGACTAGCGGGCTCCTACAATGAGCAGTTCTTC
>TRBJ2-1|NA|TRBV11-3|TRBD1
CASSLGTGANNEQFF
TGTGCCAGCAGCTTAGGGACAGGGGCAAACAATGAGCAGTTCTTC
>TRBJ2-7|NA|TRBV6-1|NA
CASRGYGGAYEQYF
TGTGCCAGCAGGGGCTATGGTGGGGCCTACGAGCAGTACTTC
>TRBJ1-1|NA|TRBV7-9|NA
CASSWGWNTEAFF
TGTGCCAGCAGCTGGGGGTGGAACACTGAAGCTTTCTTT
>TRBJ2-7|NA|TRBV28|NA
CASSSGTQQYF
TGTGCCAGCAGTTCCGGGACGCAACAGTACTTC
>TRBJ2-7|NA|TRBV7-2|TRBD2
CASSLSGTSGPVEYF
TGTGCCAGCAGCTTATCCGGGACTAGCGGGCCCGTCGAGTACTTC
>TRBJ1-5|NA|TRBV9|TRBD1
CASSLGQGGHQPQHF
TGTGCCAGCAGCTTAGGACAGGGTGGGCATCAGCCCCAGCATTTT
>TRBJ1-1|NA|TRBV2|NA
CASRPDGRGAFF
TGTGCCAGCAGGCCCGACGGCAGGGGAGCTTTCTTT
>TRBJ2-2|NA|TRBV10-2|TRBD1
CASRETGTNTGELFF
TGCGCCAGCAGGGAGACAGGGACGAACACCGGGGAGCTGTTTTTT
>TRBJ2-3|NA|TRBV28|TRBD1
CASSSPGGVGTDTQYF
TGTGCCAGCAGTTCCCCAGGGGGAGTGGGCACAGATACGCAGTATTTT
>TRBJ2-3|NA|TRBV7-2|TRBD2
CASSFKTSGSRGTDTQYF
TGTGCCAGCAGCTTTAAGACTAGCGGGAGCCGAGGCACAGATACGCAGTATTTT